Reported below is one T cell receptor (beta chain). Its specificity is unknown. This sample stems from a study of cytomegalovirus exposure and HLA in healthy donors. Notes on the study in general: V segments that were indistinguishable, TRBV6-2 and TRBV6-3 among them, were omitted from analysis. Follow-up analysis seemed to connect common viral pathogens with several of the most significant clusters identified. The investigators catalogued 164 TCR beta chains as cytomegalovirus-associated.

The PCR was carried out with 60 Vbeta primers and 13 Jbeta primers. Original analysis: There were about 88 million unique TCR beta chains by a later count, and 10 million to 12 million of them were shared. TCRdb keeps only in-frame clones here, not all; method: immunoSEQ multiplex PCR. V, J and clone size are taken as reported in that table, and D and trimming were inferred from the DNA itself. The top ten clones hold about 2.6% of a sample with 200,000 or so clones, more than 80% of them seen once. V shed 0 bases and J 6 bases; nucleotides not matched to a gene: 15. This CDR3 contains 18 residues. Germline CDR1 is SGDLS and CDR2 is YYNGEE.

The chain carries TRBV9 and TRBJ1-3; 7 bases are shared with TRBD1. Sequences were obtained from PBMCs. This receptor was taken from a woman in her forties or fifties in good health and CMV-seropositive. CDR3 DNA: TGTGCCAGCAGCGTAGACGGGACAGAGCTTGTAGGGGAAAACACCATATATTTT. It is translated as CASSVDGTELVGENTIYF. Complete variable domain (other parts from reference TRBV9 and TRBJ1-3): DSGVTQTPKHLITATGQRVTLRCSPRSGDLSVYWYQQSLDQGLQFLIQYYNGEERAKGNILERFSAQQFPDLHSELNLSSLELGDSALYFCASSVDGTELVGENTIYFGEGSWLTVV.